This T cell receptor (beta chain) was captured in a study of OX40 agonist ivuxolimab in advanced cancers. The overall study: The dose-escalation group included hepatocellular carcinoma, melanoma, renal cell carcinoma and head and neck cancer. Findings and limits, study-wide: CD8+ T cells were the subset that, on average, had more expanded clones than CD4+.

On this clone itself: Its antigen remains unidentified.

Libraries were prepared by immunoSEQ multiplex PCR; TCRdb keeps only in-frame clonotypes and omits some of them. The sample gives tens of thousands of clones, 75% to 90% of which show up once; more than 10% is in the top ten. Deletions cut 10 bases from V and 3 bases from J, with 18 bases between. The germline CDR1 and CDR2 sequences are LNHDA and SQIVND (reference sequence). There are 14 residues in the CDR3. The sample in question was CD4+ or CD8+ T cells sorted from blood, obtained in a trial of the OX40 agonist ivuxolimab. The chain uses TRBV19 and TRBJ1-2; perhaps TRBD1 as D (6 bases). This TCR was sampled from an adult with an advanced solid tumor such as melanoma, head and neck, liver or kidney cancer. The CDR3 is CATALGGGDYGYTF. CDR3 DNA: TGTGCCACCGCCCTAGGGGGTGGCGACTATGGCTACACCTTC. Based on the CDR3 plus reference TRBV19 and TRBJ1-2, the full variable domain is DGGITQSPKYLFRKEGQNVTLSCEQNLNHDAMYWYRQDPGQGLRLIYYSQIVNDFQKGDIAEGYSVSREKKESFPLTVTSAQKNPTAFYLCATALGGGDYGYTFGSGTRLTVV.